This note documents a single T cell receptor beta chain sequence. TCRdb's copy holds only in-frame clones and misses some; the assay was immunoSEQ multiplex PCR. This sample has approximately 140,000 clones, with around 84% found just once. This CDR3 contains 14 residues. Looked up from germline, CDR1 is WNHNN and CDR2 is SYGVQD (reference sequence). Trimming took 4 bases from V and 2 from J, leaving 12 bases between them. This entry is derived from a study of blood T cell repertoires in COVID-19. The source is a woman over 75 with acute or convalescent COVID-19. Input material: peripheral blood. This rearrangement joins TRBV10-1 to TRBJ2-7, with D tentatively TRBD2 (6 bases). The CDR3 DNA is TGCGCCAGCAGTGCGAGAGGGGAGGCCTACGAGCAGTACTTC. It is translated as CASSARGEAYEQYF.